This TCR beta chain was identified in a study of shared clonotypes between healthy human individuals. Findings of the study overall: Relative to clonotypes present in all four donors, those not shared had lower generation probabilities. The diversity represented, both genetic and in exposure history, was limited by few donors.

The CDR3 loop spans 15 amino acids. From germline, CDR1 is SGHTA and CDR2 FQGNSA. V lost 5 bases and J 0 bases, leaving 11 bases between the germline ends. In the case of this clone: Antigen: not known.

Nashville, Tennessee was home to all donors, each a Caucasian adult. Naive CD45RA+ and memory CD45RA-negative subsets were split from CD4+ cells. The method was immunoSEQ multiplex PCR; TCRdb's version includes in-frame clones alone and lacks a portion of them. The table shows 2,500,000 or so clones, with around nine tenths occurring only once. The sequenced sample was naive CD4+ T cells sorted from blood. Subset specified: CD45RA+ positively selected. V and J are TRBV7-2 and TRBJ2-1; D possibly corresponds to TRBD1 (6 bases). This TCR was recovered from a man aged 18-30 years in good health. The CDR3 sequence is CASSTNRDSYNEQFF. The CDR3, as DNA: TGTGCCAGCAGCACAAACAGGGACTCCTACAATGAGCAGTTCTTC.